This TCR beta chain originates from a study of T cell responses to AZD1222 COVID-19 vaccine. Study findings and constraints: Donors, mostly white British, included more females; clonal diversity was possibly underestimated. Reportedly, nearly half the spike-specific TCRs target unmutated variant regions.

Germline CDR1 is MRHNA and CDR2 is SNTAGT. Between the trimmed V and J ends, which lost 5 bases and 0 bases, there was a span of 11 bases. The CDR3 extends over 14 amino acids. This clone was seen a few times. Its specificity is unknown. Some second doses came at about 4 weeks and others at about 12 weeks; these were pooled. Here immunoSEQ multiplex PCR was the method, and the copy in TCRdb shows in-frame clones only, minus some. The sample lists over 150,000 clones, about 83% occurring once. The material was peripheral blood, obtained 28 days after the second AZD1222 dose. The rearrangement uses TRBV6-4 and TRBJ2-7; D is possibly TRBD2 (5 bases). The sequence was collected from an adult who received the AZD1222 COVID-19 vaccine. The CDR3 region is CASSKEVGSYEQYF. The CDR3 bases are TGTGCCAGCAGTAAGGAGGTCGGCTCCTACGAGCAGTACTTC.